A selection of T cell receptor beta chains follows, all from one sample in a study of blood T cell repertoires in COVID-19. Repertoires were generated with immunoSEQ multiplex PCR, while TCRdb's copy carries only in-frame clones and drops some. Among 200,000 to 250,000 clones listed, around 84% were seen once. Sample: peripheral blood. These receptors came from a woman of 80 years or more with active or convalescent COVID-19. The CDR3 runs from the conserved cysteine through the conserved F or W. Fields, in order: V gene, J gene, CDR3 length, D gene, clone size, CDR3 protein, CDR3 DNA. The D gene is left open where the match is weak. Only some rows state a clone size, as once, few, many or a class for expanded clones.

v_gene: TRBV3-1/TRBV3-2
j_gene: TRBJ2-5
len: 14
d_gene: -
abundance: once
CDR3aa: CASSHIGGVETQYF
CDR3nt: TGTGCCAGCAGCCATATTGGAGGGGTAGAGACCCAGTACTTC

v_gene: TRBV25-1
j_gene: TRBJ2-5
len: 13
d_gene: -
abundance: few
CDR3aa: CASTTSGSETQYF
CDR3nt: TGTGCCAGCACGACGTCAGGTTCCGAGACCCAGTACTTC

v_gene: TRBV5-8
j_gene: TRBJ1-6
len: 20
d_gene: TRBD1
abundance: -
CDR3aa: CASSFIWGTGDLGGNSPLHF
CDR3nt: TGTGCCAGCAGCTTCATTTGGGGGACAGGGGATCTTGGCGGAAATTCACCCCTCCACTTT

v_gene: TRBV6-6
j_gene: TRBJ1-6
len: 15
d_gene: TRBD1
abundance: -
CDR3aa: CASLQGGIYNSPLHF
CDR3nt: TGTGCCAGCCTCCAGGGGGGAATCTATAATTCACCCCTCCACTTT

v_gene: TRBV5-6
j_gene: TRBJ2-1
len: 16
d_gene: TRBD1
abundance: -
CDR3aa: CASSGNDRGSYNEQFF
CDR3nt: TGTGCCAGCAGCGGGAACGACAGGGGATCCTACAATGAGCAGTTCTTC

v_gene: TRBV3-1/TRBV3-2
j_gene: TRBJ2-7
len: 12
d_gene: -
abundance: -
CDR3aa: CASSHYSYEQYF
CDR3nt: TGTGCCAGCAGCCATTACTCCTACGAGCAGTACTTC

v_gene: TRBV19
j_gene: TRBJ1-2
len: 13
d_gene: -
abundance: -
CDR3aa: CASKPTGAYGYTF
CDR3nt: TGTGCCAGTAAACCTACAGGAGCCTATGGCTACACCTTC

v_gene: TRBV7-3
j_gene: TRBJ2-7
len: 15
d_gene: TRBD2
abundance: once
CDR3aa: CASSWTSGGRYEQYF
CDR3nt: TGTGCCAGCAGCTGGACTAGCGGGGGGCGATACGAGCAGTACTTC

v_gene: TRBV4-3
j_gene: TRBJ1-2
len: 17
d_gene: TRBD1
abundance: -
CDR3aa: CASSQGIERQGRYGYTF
CDR3nt: TGCGCCAGCAGCCAGGGAATCGAAAGACAGGGTCGCTATGGCTACACCTTC

v_gene: TRBV5-1
j_gene: TRBJ2-7
len: 12
d_gene: -
abundance: -
CDR3aa: CASSLEGGEQYF
CDR3nt: TGCGCCAGCAGCTTGGAAGGGGGCGAGCAGTACTTC

v_gene: TRBV14
j_gene: TRBJ1-1
len: 21
d_gene: TRBD1
abundance: few
CDR3aa: CASSQLFFWDRKRTENTEAFF
CDR3nt: TGTGCCAGCAGCCAATTGTTTTTTTGGGACAGAAAGAGAACGGAGAACACTGAAGCTTTCTTT

v_gene: TRBV6-5
j_gene: TRBJ1-4
len: 14
d_gene: TRBD1
abundance: -
CDR3aa: CASTTTGGDEKLFF
CDR3nt: TGTGCCAGCACTACGACAGGGGGAGATGAAAAACTGTTTTTT

v_gene: TRBV2
j_gene: TRBJ1-2
len: 13
d_gene: -
abundance: once
CDR3aa: CASSSSGDLGYTF
CDR3nt: TGTGCCAGCAGTTCCTCAGGGGATTTGGGCTACACCTTC

v_gene: TRBV7-2
j_gene: TRBJ1-3
len: 17
d_gene: -
abundance: -
CDR3aa: CASSPDAPGQAGNTIYF
CDR3nt: TGTGCCAGCAGCCCCGATGCCCCAGGGCAGGCTGGAAACACCATATATTTT

v_gene: TRBV7-2
j_gene: TRBJ2-5
len: 18
d_gene: TRBD2
abundance: -
CDR3aa: CASSPPPGTTGIQETQYF
CDR3nt: TGTGCCAGCAGCCCCCCGCCCGGGACTACCGGCATACAAGAGACCCAGTACTTC

v_gene: TRBV28
j_gene: TRBJ1-2
len: 13
d_gene: -
abundance: -
CDR3aa: CAITSDSLQVYTF
CDR3nt: TGTGCCATCACATCGGACAGCCTTCAAGTCTACACCTTC

v_gene: TRBV7-2
j_gene: TRBJ2-7
len: 15
d_gene: TRBD2
abundance: -
CDR3aa: CASSLSGGDPYEQYF
CDR3nt: TGTGCCAGCAGCTTAAGCGGGGGGGATCCTTACGAGCAGTACTTC

v_gene: TRBV15
j_gene: TRBJ1-5
len: 15
d_gene: -
abundance: -
CDR3aa: CATSTFGRVGQPQHF
CDR3nt: TGTGCCACCAGCACCTTCGGGAGGGTCGGTCAGCCCCAGCATTTT

v_gene: TRBV28
j_gene: TRBJ1-1
len: 14
d_gene: -
abundance: -
CDR3aa: CASSRLSPEVEAFF
CDR3nt: TGTGCCAGCTCCCGACTCTCCCCAGAGGTTGAAGCTTTCTTT

v_gene: TRBV7-9
j_gene: TRBJ1-3
len: 18
d_gene: TRBD1
abundance: -
CDR3aa: CASSKSGGQRPSGNTIYF
CDR3nt: TGTGCCAGCAGCAAAAGCGGGGGACAGAGGCCCTCTGGAAACACCATATATTTT

v_gene: TRBV29-1
j_gene: TRBJ1-4
len: 14
d_gene: TRBD1
abundance: -
CDR3aa: CSAGTGDPYGKLFF
CDR3nt: TGCAGCGCCGGGACAGGGGACCCTTACGGAAAACTGTTTTTT

v_gene: TRBV7-2
j_gene: TRBJ1-5
len: 13
d_gene: -
abundance: -
CDR3aa: CASSSYSNQPQHF
CDR3nt: TGTGCCAGCAGCTCCTATAGCAATCAGCCCCAGCATTTT

v_gene: TRBV11-2
j_gene: TRBJ1-2
len: 14
d_gene: -
abundance: -
CDR3aa: CASSLNRRVDGYTF
CDR3nt: TGTGCCAGCAGCTTAAATAGGAGGGTTGATGGCTACACCTTC

v_gene: TRBV7-2
j_gene: TRBJ2-7
len: 15
d_gene: TRBD1
abundance: -
CDR3aa: CASSLASRGLYEQYF
CDR3nt: TGTGCCAGCAGCTTAGCGAGCAGGGGGCTCTACGAGCAGTACTTC

v_gene: TRBV27
j_gene: TRBJ2-1
len: 17
d_gene: TRBD1
abundance: -
CDR3aa: CASSRPRGRGKYNEQFF
CDR3nt: TGTGCCAGCAGCCGCCCCAGGGGGCGGGGAAAATACAATGAGCAGTTCTTC

v_gene: TRBV5-1
j_gene: TRBJ2-2
len: 15
d_gene: -
abundance: -
CDR3aa: CASSFLSGGTGELFF
CDR3nt: TGCGCCAGCAGCTTTCTATCGGGTGGGACCGGGGAGCTGTTTTTT

v_gene: TRBV14
j_gene: TRBJ2-3
len: 17
d_gene: -
abundance: -
CDR3aa: CASSQDFLALSTDTQYF
CDR3nt: TGTGCCAGCAGCCAAGATTTCCTAGCCCTTAGCACAGATACGCAGTATTTT

v_gene: TRBV23-1
j_gene: TRBJ2-1
len: 17
d_gene: -
abundance: -
CDR3aa: CASSHPGLYGSYNEQFF
CDR3nt: TGCGCCAGCAGTCACCCGGGACTTTACGGGAGTTACAATGAGCAGTTCTTC

v_gene: TRBV7-3
j_gene: TRBJ1-6
len: 13
d_gene: -
abundance: -
CDR3aa: CASSLSGNSPLHF
CDR3nt: TGTGCCAGCAGCTTATCGGGTAATTCACCCCTCCACTTT

v_gene: TRBV19
j_gene: TRBJ1-1
len: 13
d_gene: -
abundance: -
CDR3aa: CASSTGSHTEAFF
CDR3nt: TGTGCCAGTAGTACAGGGTCCCACACTGAAGCTTTCTTT

v_gene: TRBV23-1
j_gene: TRBJ1-1
len: 21
d_gene: TRBD1
abundance: -
CDR3aa: CASSHSLGGQTRPYMNTEAFF
CDR3nt: TGCGCCAGCAGTCACTCCCTTGGGGGACAGACCCGACCTTACATGAACACTGAAGCTTTCTTT

v_gene: TRBV7-8
j_gene: TRBJ1-3
len: 16
d_gene: -
abundance: -
CDR3aa: CASSRSGRSSGNTIYF
CDR3nt: TGTGCCAGCAGCCGGAGCGGACGGAGCTCTGGAAACACCATATATTTT

v_gene: TRBV6-2/TRBV6-3
j_gene: TRBJ1-6
len: 15
d_gene: TRBD1
abundance: -
CDR3aa: CASSYQGTGSSPLHF
CDR3nt: TGTGCCAGCAGTTACCAAGGGACAGGGAGTTCACCCCTCCACTTT